Listed here is a single TCR beta chain. These data are taken from a study of blood T cell repertoires in COVID-19. On the study more broadly: Donors in the United States, Italy and Spain gave samples during acute or convalescent COVID-19.

Germline CDR1 reads SGDLS; CDR2 reads YYNGEE. CDR3 length: 13 amino acids. Trimming stripped 4 bases from V and 0 bases from J, with 5 bases between. How the authors handled the data: Estimation of nucleated cell counts relied on the amplification of reference gene primers. Repertoires were generated with immunoSEQ multiplex PCR, while TCRdb's copy carries only in-frame clones and drops some. The V and J calls and clone size were taken over from that table, and D and trimming were inferred from the DNA. This repertoire shows about 48,000 clones, approximately 89% found once; its top ten account for approximately 28%.

The receptor was derived from a woman older than 75 with acute or convalescent COVID-19. The specimen sequenced was peripheral blood. The chain has TRBV9 and TRBJ1-3, with no clear D. The CDR3 reads CASSKPSGNTIYF. The DNA for the CDR3 is TGTGCCAGCAGCAAGCCCTCTGGAAACACCATATATTTT.